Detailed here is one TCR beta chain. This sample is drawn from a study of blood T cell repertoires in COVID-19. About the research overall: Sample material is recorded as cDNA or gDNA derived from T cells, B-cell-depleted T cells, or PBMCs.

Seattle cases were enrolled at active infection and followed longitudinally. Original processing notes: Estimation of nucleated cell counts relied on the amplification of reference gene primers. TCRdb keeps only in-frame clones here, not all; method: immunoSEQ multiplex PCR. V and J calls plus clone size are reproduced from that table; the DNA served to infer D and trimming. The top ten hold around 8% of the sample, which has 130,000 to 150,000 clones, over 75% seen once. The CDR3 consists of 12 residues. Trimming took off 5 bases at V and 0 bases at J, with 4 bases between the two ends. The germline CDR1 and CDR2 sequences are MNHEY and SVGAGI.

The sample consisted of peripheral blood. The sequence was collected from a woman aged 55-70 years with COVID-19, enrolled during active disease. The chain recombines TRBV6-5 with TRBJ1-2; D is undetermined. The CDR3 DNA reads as TGTGCCAGCAGTCCAGCTAACTATGGCTACACCTTC. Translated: CASSPANYGYTF.